This TCR beta chain was recorded in a study of shared clonotypes between healthy human individuals. This clone was counted between two and nine times. The CDR3 loop spans 15 amino acids. Germline V gives CDR1 MDHEN, CDR2 SYDVKM. Unmatched junction bases numbered 4, after V lost 2 bases and J lost 3 bases. TCRdb keeps only in-frame clones here, not all; method: immunoSEQ multiplex PCR. The sample lists approximately 240,000 clones, 65% to 70% occurring once. The V call is TRBV28, the J call TRBJ2-5; 9 bases fit TRBD1. The receptor was isolated from a man aged 25-40 years in good health. Sequenced: memory CD4+ T cells sorted from blood. Subset meaning: CD45RA-negative fraction. The CDR3 DNA reads TGTGCCAGCAGTTTACCGGGACAGGGCGAAGAGACCCAGTACTTC. It specifies CASSLPGQGEETQYF.